What follows describes a single T cell receptor beta chain. The method was immunoSEQ multiplex PCR; TCRdb's version includes in-frame clones alone and lacks a portion of them. There are roughly 490,000 clones in the sample; around 79% occur only once, and about 12% lies in the top ten. This sample was taken from a study of shared clonotypes between healthy human individuals. The germline V gene encodes CDR1 SGDLS and CDR2 YYNGEE. Trimming at V came to 0 bases and at J to 3 bases, leaving 5 bases not matched to a gene. The CDR3 is made up of 16 amino acids. The material sequenced was PBMCs. V is TRBV9 and J is TRBJ2-2, with 7 bases that match TRBD2. This receptor was taken from a woman aged 40 to 55 in good health. Some clones in this sample may be carry-over from other donors' samples. The CDR3 sequence is CASSVGVAGDTGELFF. The CDR3 bases are TGTGCCAGCAGCGTAGGTGTAGCGGGTGACACCGGGGAGCTGTTTTTT.